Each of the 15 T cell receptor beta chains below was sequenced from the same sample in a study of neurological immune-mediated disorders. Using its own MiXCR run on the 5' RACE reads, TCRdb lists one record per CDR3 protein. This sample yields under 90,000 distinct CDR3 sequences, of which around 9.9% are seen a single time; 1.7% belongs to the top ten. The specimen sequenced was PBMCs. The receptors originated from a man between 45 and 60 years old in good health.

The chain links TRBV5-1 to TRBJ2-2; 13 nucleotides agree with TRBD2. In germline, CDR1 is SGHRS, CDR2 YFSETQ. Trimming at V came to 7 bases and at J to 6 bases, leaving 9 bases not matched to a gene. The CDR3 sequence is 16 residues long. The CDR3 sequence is CASRLPGLAGSGELFF. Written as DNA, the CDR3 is TGCGCCAGCCGACTCCCGGGACTAGCGGGGTCCGGGGAGCTGTTTTTT. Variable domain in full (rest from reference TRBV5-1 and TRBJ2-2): KAGVTQTPRYLIKTRGQQVTLSCSPISGHRSVSWYQQTPGQGLQFLFEYFSETQRNKGNFPGRFSGRQFSNSRSEMNVSTLELGDSALYLCASRLPGLAGSGELFFGEGSRLTVL.

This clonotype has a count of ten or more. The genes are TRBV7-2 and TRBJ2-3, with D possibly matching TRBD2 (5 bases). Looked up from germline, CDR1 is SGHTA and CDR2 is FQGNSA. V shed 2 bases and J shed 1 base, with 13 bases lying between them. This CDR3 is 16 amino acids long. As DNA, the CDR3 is TGTGCCAGCAGCTTAAGGCTAGCAGGAGGCACAGATACGCAGTATTTT. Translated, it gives CASSLRLAGGTDTQYF.

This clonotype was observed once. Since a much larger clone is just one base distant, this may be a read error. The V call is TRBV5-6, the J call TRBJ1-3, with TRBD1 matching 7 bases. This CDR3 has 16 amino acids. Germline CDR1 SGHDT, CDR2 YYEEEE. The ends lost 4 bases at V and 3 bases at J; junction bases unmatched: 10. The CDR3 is CASSDRQGPYGNTIYF. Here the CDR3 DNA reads TGTGCCAGCAGCGACCGACAGGGACCCTATGGAAACACCATATATTTT.

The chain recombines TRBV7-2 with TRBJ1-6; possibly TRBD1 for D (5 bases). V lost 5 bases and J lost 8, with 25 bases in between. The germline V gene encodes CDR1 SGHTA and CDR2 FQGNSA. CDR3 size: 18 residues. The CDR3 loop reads CASSETTGDIILDSPLHF. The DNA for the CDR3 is TGTGCCAGCAGCGAAACAACAGGTGATATAATTCTCGATTCACCCCTCCACTTT.

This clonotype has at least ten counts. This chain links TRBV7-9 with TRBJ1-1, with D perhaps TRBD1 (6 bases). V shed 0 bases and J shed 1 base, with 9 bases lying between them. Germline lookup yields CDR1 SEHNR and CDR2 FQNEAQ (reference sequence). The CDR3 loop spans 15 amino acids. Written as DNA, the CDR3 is TGTGCCAGCAGCTTAGCGGGGGCGCGGAACACTGAAGCTTTCTTT. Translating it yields CASSLAGARNTEAFF.

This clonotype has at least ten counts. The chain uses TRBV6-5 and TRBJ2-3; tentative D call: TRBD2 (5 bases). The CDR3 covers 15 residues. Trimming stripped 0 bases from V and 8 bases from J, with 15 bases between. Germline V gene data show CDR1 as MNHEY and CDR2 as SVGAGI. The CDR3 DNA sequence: TGTGCCAGCAGTTACTCTCTAGCCGAACCAGCTACGCAGTATTTT. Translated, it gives CASSYSLAEPATQYF.

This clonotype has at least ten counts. CDR3 residues: CSISVGGAGELFF. The CDR3 DNA sequence: TGCAGCATCTCAGTCGGGGGAGCCGGGGAGCTGTTTTTT. The V gene is TRBV29-1, the J gene TRBJ2-2; TRBD2 might be the D (6 bases). The V and J ends lost 8 bases and 6 bases respectively, with 16 bases between them. The CDR3 is 13 amino acids. Looked up from germline, CDR1 is SQVTM and CDR2 is ANQGSEA.

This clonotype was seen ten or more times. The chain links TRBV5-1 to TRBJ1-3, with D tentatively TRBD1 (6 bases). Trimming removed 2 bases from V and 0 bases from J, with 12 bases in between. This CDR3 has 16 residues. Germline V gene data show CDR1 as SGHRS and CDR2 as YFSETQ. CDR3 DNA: TGCGCCAGCAGCTTACTTGACAGGTCCTCTGGAAACACCATATATTTT. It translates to CASSLLDRSSGNTIYF.

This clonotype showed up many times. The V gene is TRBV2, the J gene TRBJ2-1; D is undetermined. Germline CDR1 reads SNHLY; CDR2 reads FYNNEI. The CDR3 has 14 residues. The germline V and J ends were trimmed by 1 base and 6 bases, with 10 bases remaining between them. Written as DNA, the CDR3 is TGTGCCAGCAGTGAAGAGTGGCCTCGCAATGAGCAGTTCTTC. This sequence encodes CASSEEWPRNEQFF.

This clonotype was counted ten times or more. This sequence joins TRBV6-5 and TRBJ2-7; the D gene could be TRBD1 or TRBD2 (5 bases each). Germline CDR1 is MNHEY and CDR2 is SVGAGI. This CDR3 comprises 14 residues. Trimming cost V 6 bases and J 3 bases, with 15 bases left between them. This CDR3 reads CASSTGAASYEQYF. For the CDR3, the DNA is TGTGCCAGCAGCACCGGGGCCGCTAGCTACGAGCAGTACTTC.

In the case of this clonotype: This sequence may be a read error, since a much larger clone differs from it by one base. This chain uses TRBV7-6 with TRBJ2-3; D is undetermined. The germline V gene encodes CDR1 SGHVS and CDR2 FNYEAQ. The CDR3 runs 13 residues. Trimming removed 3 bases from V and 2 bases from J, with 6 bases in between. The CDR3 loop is CASSLTTTDTQYF. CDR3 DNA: TGTGCCAGCAGCTTGACAACCACAGATACGCAGTATTTT. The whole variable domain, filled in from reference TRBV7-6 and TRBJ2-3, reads GAGVSQSPRYKVTKRGQDVALRCDPISGHVSLYWYRQALGQGPEFLTYFNYEAQQDKSGLPNDRFSAERPEGSISTLTIQRTEQRDSAMYRCASSLTTTDTQYFGPGTRLTVL.

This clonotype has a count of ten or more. The CDR3 bases are TGTGCCAGCAGACAGAAACCGGGACAGGGGACCGGAAACACCATATATTTT. Translating gives CASRQKPGQGTGNTIYF. The chain recombines TRBV6-2 or TRBV6-3 with TRBJ1-3; the match to TRBD1 covers 10 bases. CDR1 is MNHEY, CDR2 SVGEGT, per germline. V shed 6 bases, J shed 4 bases, and the junction held 12 bases outside the gene matches. This CDR3 contains 17 residues.

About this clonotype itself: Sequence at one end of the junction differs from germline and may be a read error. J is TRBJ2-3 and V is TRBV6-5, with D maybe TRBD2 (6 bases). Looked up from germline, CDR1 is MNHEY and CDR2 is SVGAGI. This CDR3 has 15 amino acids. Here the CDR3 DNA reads TGTGCCAGCAGTACTTATAGCGGCCGCACAAATACGCAGTATTTT. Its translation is CASSTYSGRTNTQYF.

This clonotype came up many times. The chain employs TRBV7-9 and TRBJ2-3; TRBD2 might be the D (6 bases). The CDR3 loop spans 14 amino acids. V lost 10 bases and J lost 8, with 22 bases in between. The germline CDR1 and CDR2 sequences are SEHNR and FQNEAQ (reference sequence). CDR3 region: CATGPGGEVSTQYF. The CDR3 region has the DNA TGTGCCACCGGGCCCGGAGGGGAAGTTAGTACGCAGTATTTT. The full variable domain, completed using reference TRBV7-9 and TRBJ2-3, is DTGVSQNPRHKITKRGQNVTFRCDPISEHNRLYWYRQTLGQGPEFLTYFQNEAQLEKSRLLSDRFSAERPKGSFSTLEIQRTEQGDSAMYLCATGPGGEVSTQYFGPGTRLTVL.

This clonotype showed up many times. CDR3 sequence (DNA): TGTGCCAGCAGCCGTCTGGAGGTTGGGACTGAAGCTTTCTTT. Its translation is CASSRLEVGTEAFF. This sequence joins TRBV7-7 and TRBJ1-1; D unresolved. Trimming removed 5 bases at V and 5 bases at J, with 15 bases between. CDR1 is SSHAT, CDR2 FNYEAQ, per germline (reference sequence). The CDR3 extends over 14 amino acids.